This entry concerns a single T cell receptor beta chain. Authors' processing steps: Estimation of nucleated cell counts relied on the amplification of reference gene primers. Here immunoSEQ multiplex PCR was the method, and the copy in TCRdb shows in-frame clones only, minus some. D and trimming come from the DNA, and the V and J calls and clone size come from that table. Of under 300,000 clones in the sample, roughly 84% were seen once. Germline V gene data show CDR1 as SGHDN and CDR2 as FVKESK. The CDR3 is 16 amino acids. Trimming left V 0 bases short and J 2 bases short, with 11 bases between. This entry belongs to a study of blood T cell repertoires in COVID-19. Study context: Sites in the United States, Italy and Spain provided acute and convalescent COVID-19 samples. Sources were T cells, B-cell-depleted T cells, or PBMCs; the material itself was cDNA or gDNA.

Sequencing was performed on peripheral blood. The source of this sequence is a woman in her 40s who had recovered from COVID-19. The chain recombines TRBV14 with TRBJ2-4; D possibly corresponds to TRBD1 (5 bases). This CDR3 reads CASSQEWGPPKNIQYF. CDR3 nucleotides: TGTGCCAGCAGCCAAGAGTGGGGCCCTCCCAAAAACATTCAGTACTTC.